Sequencing of this T cell receptor (beta chain) was carried out in a study of identifying expanded T cells in peripheral blood. The germline V and J ends were trimmed by 5 bases and 1 base, with 12 bases remaining between them. The CDR3 is made up of 14 amino acids. Looked up from germline, CDR1 is LNHDA and CDR2 is SQIVND (reference sequence). The study's findings and limits: Over two and four weeks, about 15 and 19 clones changed, versus roughly 1.1 between replicates.

This clone was seen more than once but under ten times. The target antigen is unknown. Assay: immunoSEQ multiplex PCR; the TCRdb copy retains only in-frame clones and omits some. The profile covers tens of thousands of clones, with approximately 89% appearing a single time and approximately 2.8% taken by the ten largest. Collection occurred without any documented infections or immune events in donors. The receptor comes from a person between 18 and 75 years old in good health. Material for sequencing was blood. The V call is TRBV19, the J call TRBJ2-7, with D possibly TRBD1 on 6 matching bases. Written as DNA, the CDR3 is TGTGCCAGTAGTCCCACCAGGGGATCCTACGAGCAGTACTTC. It encodes CASSPTRGSYEQYF.